This T cell receptor beta chain was captured in a study of blood T cell repertoires in COVID-19. Study-level background: Acute and convalescent COVID-19 samples came from the United States, Italy and Spain. T cells, B-cell-depleted T cells, or PBMCs provided the cDNA or gDNA that served as material.

The CDR3 spans 14 residues. V dropped 2 bases and J dropped 6 bases, with 13 bases sitting between them. Germline CDR1 is SEHNR and CDR2 is FQNEAQ (reference sequence). In the study's own analysis: Estimation of nucleated cell counts was performed using reference gene primer amplification. The data were produced by immunoSEQ multiplex PCR, yet TCRdb's version contains in-frame clones alone and is incomplete. That table gives V, J and clone size, and the DNA gave D and trimming. The sample includes about 200,000 clones, roughly 84% of them seen just once. Material for sequencing was peripheral blood. This chain links TRBV7-9 with TRBJ1-1; possible D gene TRBD1, 5 bases. The TCR was taken from a woman between 35 and 50 years old who had recovered from COVID-19. The CDR3 bases are TGTGCCAGCAGCTTAAGTCAGGGTAGTTCTGAAGCTTTCTTT. As protein: CASSLSQGSSEAFF.